Sequencing of this T cell receptor beta chain was carried out in a study of identical twins. Findings and limits, study-wide: In cord blood, abundant beta clonotypes had fewer insertions; memory showed no trend. Where beta out-of-frame sequences were concerned, excess twin sharing was weaker.

In the case of this clonotype: The antigen is undetermined.

In TCRdb, the 5' RACE reads were re-called with MiXCR into one record per CDR3 protein. The sample has around 250,000 distinct CDR3 sequences; 5% to 7% are singletons. The same sample was also used in a study of T cells expressing NK-cell markers. As reported in that work: Sequenced donors, eight in total, included seven who were HCMV-seropositive and one who was seronegative.

The specimen was CD8+ T cells sorted from blood. This sequence originates from a woman between 18 and 30 years old in good health.

The CDR3 bases are TGTGCCAGCAGCTGGGGAGAAGGTGCGTACGAGCAGTACTTC. As protein: CASSWGEGAYEQYF. The chain joins TRBV7-9 to TRBJ2-7; D may be TRBD2 (5 bases). CDR1 SEHNR and CDR2 FQNEAQ come from the germline V gene (reference sequence). The CDR3 covers 14 residues. V lost 4 bases to trimming and J lost 4 bases, with 14 bases between them.